The 28 T cell receptor beta chains given below trace back to one sample, sequenced in a study of post-analysis software for immune sequencing data. Researchers reported that TCR beta cDNA libraries carried unique molecular identifiers. TCRdb processed the PCR reads anew with MiXCR; each CDR3 protein has one entry. The table records approximately 360,000 distinct CDR3 sequences, less than 40% of them present only once. Their target antigens are unknown. Overall study results and limits: Among four or five TRBV segments more frequent in patients than controls were TRBV5-6, TRBV5-1 and TRBV20-1.

The sequenced material came from blood. The receptors shown here come from a girl between 5 and 17 years old with multiple sclerosis.

CDR3 residues: CASSYSRRGGTDTQYF. As DNA, the CDR3 is TGTGCCAGCAGTTACTCGAGACGCGGGGGCACAGATACGCAGTATTTT. The chain carries TRBV6-5 and TRBJ2-3, with D possibly TRBD2 on 6 matching bases. V lost 0 bases and J lost 1, with 11 bases in between. The CDR3 has 16 residues. Germline V gene sequence: CDR1 MNHEY, CDR2 SVGAGI.

The V and J genes are TRBV12-3 or TRBV12-4 and TRBJ2-7, with D perhaps matching TRBD1 or TRBD2 (5 bases each). The V end lost 7 bases, the J end lost 1 base, and 14 bases lay between the germline ends. This CDR3 region has 14 residues. Written as DNA, the CDR3 is TGTGCCAGCACCTCCCTTGGGGGATCCTACGAGCAGTACTTC. It is translated as CASTSLGGSYEQYF.

The J gene is TRBJ2-5, the V gene TRBV20-1; unclear D gene. CDR3 length: 13 residues. From germline, CDR1 is DFQATT and CDR2 SNEGSKA (reference sequence). V lost 0 bases and J lost 5, with 10 bases in between. The CDR3, as DNA: TGCAGTGCTAGAGATCCCGGGTGGGAGACCCAGTACTTC. The encoded protein is CSARDPGWETQYF.

V gene TRBV5-1 combines with J gene TRBJ1-5; TRBD1 agrees at 8 bases. The CDR3 sequence is 18 residues long. Germline trimming cut 4 bases from V and 0 bases from J; bases unmatched to any gene: 12. Germline V CDR1 and CDR2: SGHRS, YFSETQ. DNA of the CDR3: TGCGCCAGCAGCCCGGGTCGGGGACAGGCGTATAGCAATCAGCCCCAGCATTTT. It codes for CASSPGRGQAYSNQPQHF.

CDR3 sequence (DNA): TGCGCCAGCAGCCAAGATCGGGACTTCCTGGAGCTGTTTTTT. It specifies CASSQDRDFLELFF. The chain carries TRBV4-1 and TRBJ2-2, with D maybe TRBD2 (6 bases). Deletions cut 0 bases from V and 10 bases from J, with 12 bases between. Looked up from germline, CDR1 is MGHRA and CDR2 is YSYEKL. The CDR3 runs to 14 residues.

This clonotype was counted only a few times. The chain carries TRBV20-1 and TRBJ2-7; 12 bases fit TRBD2. This CDR3 has 12 amino acids. The junction had 2 bases not matched to a gene; V was cut back by 1 base and J by 10 bases. Germline V gene data show CDR1 as DFQATT and CDR2 as SNEGSKA (reference sequence). Here the CDR3 DNA reads TGCAGTGCTAGAGGGACTAGCGGGAACCAGTACTTC. Translation gives CSARGTSGNQYF.

The chain joins TRBV7-3 to TRBJ2-5, with D maybe TRBD1 (6 bases). V gave up 1 base and J gave up 0 bases, with 15 bases separating them. The CDR3 runs 17 residues. Germline values: CDR1 SGHTA, CDR2 FQGTGA. The CDR3 nucleotides read TGTGCCAGCAGCTTAAGGGGAAGACAGGAATACCAAGAGACCCAGTACTTC. Encoded protein: CASSLRGRQEYQETQYF.

The rearrangement links TRBV6-1 to TRBJ1-2; possibly TRBD1 for D (5 bases). Germline CDR1 MNHNS, CDR2 SASEGT. V was cut by 2 bases and J by 5 bases, with 15 bases left in between. This CDR3 region has 15 residues. The CDR3 is CASSESDGAPYGYTF. As DNA, the CDR3 is TGTGCCAGCAGTGAATCCGATGGGGCCCCGTATGGCTACACCTTC.

V and J are TRBV20-1 and TRBJ2-3; TRBD2 matches 11 bases. The V and J ends lost 8 bases and 0 bases, in that order; junction bases with no gene match: 7. CDR1 DFQATT and CDR2 SNEGSKA come from the germline V gene (reference sequence). The CDR3 spans 15 residues. Written as DNA, the CDR3 is TGCAGTTTTCTAGCGGGGGGCAGTAGCACAGATACGCAGTATTTT. Its protein product is CSFLAGGSSTDTQYF.

For this clonotype: A much bigger clone sits one base away, suggesting this may be a read error. V and J are TRBV7-2 and TRBJ2-7, with TRBD2 matching 9 bases. CDR1 is SGHTA and CDR2 is FQGNSA in the germline V gene. CDR3 length: 18 amino acids. V shed 4 bases and J 0 bases; nucleotides not matched to a gene: 13. The CDR3 nucleotides are TGTGCCAGCAGCTCTCGGGGACCAGCGGGGGGCCGCTCCTACGAGCAGTACTTC. Translated: CASSSRGPAGGRSYEQYF. Using reference TRBV7-2 and TRBJ2-7 for the parts outside the CDR3, the full variable domain is GAGVSQSPSNKVTEKGKDVELRCDPISGHTALYWYRQSLGQGLEFLIYFQGNSAPDKSGLPSDRFSAERTGGSVSTLTIQRTQQEDSAVYLCASSSRGPAGGRSYEQYFGPGTRLTVT.

This chain connects TRBV3-1 to TRBJ2-6; no definite D call. The CDR3 contains 14 residues. V was pared by 1 base and J by 2 bases, with 3 bases between. Germline assignment: CDR1 LGHDT and CDR2 YNNKEL (reference sequence). CDR3 region: CASSQGTGANVLTF. CDR3 in DNA: TGTGCCAGCAGCCAAGGGACTGGGGCCAACGTCCTGACTTTC. Drawing the rest from reference TRBV3-1 and TRBJ2-6, the complete variable domain is DTAVSQTPKYLVTQMGNDKSIKCEQNLGHDTMYWYKQDSKKFLKIMFSYNNKELIINETVPNRFSPKSPDKAHLNLHINSLELGDSAVYFCASSQGTGANVLTFGAGSRLTVL.

This clonotype has only a few counts. This sequence joins TRBV6-2 or TRBV6-3 and TRBJ1-1; TRBD1 aligns across 7 bases. CDR3 length: 13 residues. Germline trimming cut 3 bases from V and 7 bases from J; bases unmatched to any gene: 5. Germline V gives CDR1 MNHEY, CDR2 SVGEGT. The CDR3 spells CASSYLDRLEAFF. The CDR3 DNA reads as TGTGCCAGCAGTTATTTGGACAGGCTTGAAGCTTTCTTT.

The chain employs TRBV14 and TRBJ2-5; 8 nucleotides align to TRBD2. CDR3 size: 13 residues. The ends lost 0 bases at V and 8 bases at J; junction bases unmatched: 2. Germline CDR1 reads SGHDN; CDR2 reads FVKESK. CDR3 amino acids: CASSQESGGTQYF. The CDR3 DNA follows: TGTGCCAGCAGCCAAGAAAGCGGGGGCACCCAGTACTTC.

This sequence joins TRBV7-3 and TRBJ2-1; TRBD2 matches at 14 bases. Germline V CDR1 and CDR2: SGHTA, FQGTGA. The J segment lost 6 bases and the V segment lost 3 bases, leaving 7 bases of the junction unmatched. The CDR3 is made up of 17 amino acids. The DNA of the CDR3 is TGTGCCAGCAGCTTGACAGGACTAGCGGGGGGCCCCAATGAGCAGTTCTTC. Its protein product is CASSLTGLAGGPNEQFF.

The genes are TRBV7-2 and TRBJ2-5; 8 bases fit TRBD2. Germline assignment: CDR1 SGHTA and CDR2 FQGNSA. The V segment lost 1 base and the J segment 5 bases; nucleotides outside the gene matches: 9. This CDR3 comprises 16 residues. The chain's CDR3 is CASSLGYRGGPETQYF. In DNA, the CDR3 is TGTGCCAGCAGCTTAGGGTATCGGGGGGGCCCTGAGACCCAGTACTTC.

The rearrangement joins TRBV7-2 to TRBJ1-6, with D uncertain. The CDR3 spans 15 residues. Trimming shortened V by 4 bases and J by 1 base, and 8 bases separated the two germline ends. Germline V CDR1 and CDR2: SGHTA, FQGNSA. The CDR3, as DNA: TGTGCCAGCAGCTCCGACCGATCCTATAATTCACCCCTCCACTTT. Its translation: CASSSDRSYNSPLHF. The full variable domain, with the rest looked up from reference TRBV7-2 and TRBJ1-6, is GAGVSQSPSNKVTEKGKDVELRCDPISGHTALYWYRQSLGQGLEFLIYFQGNSAPDKSGLPSDRFSAERTGGSVSTLTIQRTQQEDSAVYLCASSSDRSYNSPLHFGNGTRLTVT.

The J gene is TRBJ2-7, the V gene TRBV10-3; possible D gene TRBD1, 6 bases. The V end was cut by 5 bases, the J end by 3 bases, with 11 bases between. From germline, CDR1 is ENHRY and CDR2 SYGVKD. The CDR3 has 13 amino acids. CDR3: CAISYLQGYEQYF. CDR3 DNA sequence: TGTGCCATCAGTTATCTACAGGGCTACGAGCAGTACTTC.

The genes are TRBV7-9 and TRBJ2-7, with TRBD2 as a possible D gene (6 bases). The end of the DNA aligns better with TRBJ2-5, so the J call may be wrong. This CDR3 has 13 amino acids. In germline, CDR1 is SEHNR, CDR2 FQNEAQ (reference sequence). In DNA form, the CDR3 reads TGTGCCAGCAGCCTCTCGCCAGCGGGGACCCAGTACTTC. This gives the protein CASSLSPAGTQYF.

The chain is built from TRBV3-1 and TRBJ2-4; TRBD2 is a possible D gene (5 bases). There are 17 residues in the CDR3. With 0 bases removed from V and 8 bases from J, the gap between germline ends came to 20 bases. Per germline, CDR1 LGHDT and CDR2 YNNKEL (reference sequence). The CDR3: CASSQDAWGSRGHIQYF. CDR3 DNA sequence: TGTGCCAGCAGCCAAGATGCCTGGGGAAGCCGAGGGCACATTCAGTACTTC.

The sample holds many counts of this clonotype. This chain uses TRBV29-1 with TRBJ1-1; D is undetermined. This CDR3 comprises 13 residues. The germline V and J ends were trimmed by 6 bases and 8 bases, with 19 bases remaining between them. CDR1 and CDR2 from the germline V gene are SQVTM and ANQGSEA. The CDR3, as DNA: TGCAGCGTGTTAACCCCTTCTATCCTGGAAGCTTTCTTT. Its protein product is CSVLTPSILEAFF.

This clonotype was recorded only once. The junction departs from germline at one end; a sequencing error may be responsible. This rearrangement joins TRBV6-5 to TRBJ1-6, with 8 bases that match TRBD1. Germline lookup yields CDR1 MNHEY and CDR2 SVGAGI. There are 16 residues in the CDR3. For the CDR3, the DNA is TGTGCCAGCCGACAACAGGGGGGTTCGTATAATTCACCCCCCCACTTT. It codes for CASRQQGGSYNSPPHF.

As to this clonotype: A much larger clone lies one base from this, so it may be a read error. This chain joins TRBV9 and TRBJ2-1; D is perhaps TRBD2 (7 bases). V was clipped by 3 bases and J by 12 bases, with 16 bases between them. Germline V gives CDR1 SGDLS, CDR2 YYNGEE. The CDR3 covers 13 residues. CDR3 region: CASSGGGASGQFF. The CDR3 DNA reads TGTGCCAGCAGCGGTGGGGGGGCTAGTGGGCAGTTCTTC.

In this sample, this clonotype turned up a few times. The chain couples TRBV9 to TRBJ2-2; 13 bases align to TRBD2. This CDR3 is 16 amino acids long. Trimming took 1 base from V and 7 from J; bases not matched to a gene: 4. In germline, CDR1 is SGDLS, CDR2 YYNGEE. The CDR3 spells CASSVLGLAGDGELFF. In DNA form, the CDR3 reads TGTGCCAGCAGCGTACTCGGACTAGCGGGGGACGGGGAGCTGTTTTTT.

V and J are TRBV15 and TRBJ1-1; TRBD1 is a possible D gene (5 bases). Trimming removed 1 base from V and 11 bases from J, with 20 bases in between. Germline-derived CDR1 and CDR2 are LNHNV and YYDKDF (reference sequence). The CDR3 loop spans 15 amino acids. CDR3 sequence: CATSRAGGGDAKAFF. The CDR3 nucleotides are TGTGCCACCAGCAGAGCCGGGGGGGGGGACGCCAAGGCTTTCTTT.

The J gene is TRBJ2-1, the V gene TRBV20-1, with a tentative D call TRBD2 (5 bases). Trimming pared 4 bases from V and 3 bases from J, leaving 13 bases between. The CDR3 consists of 14 residues. Looked up from germline, CDR1 is DFQATT and CDR2 is SNEGSKA (reference sequence). DNA of the CDR3: TGCAGTGCTACGGATTACGGGGACTACAATGAGCAGTTCTTC. This gives the protein CSATDYGDYNEQFF.

This clonotype has more than one count but fewer than ten. V gene TRBV12-3 or TRBV12-4 combines with J gene TRBJ1-2, with D possibly being TRBD1 (6 bases). Between the trimmed V and J ends, which lost 5 bases and 8 bases, there was a span of 12 bases. This CDR3 region has 12 residues. The CDR3 spells CASSRDIDGYTF. In DNA form, the CDR3 reads TGTGCCAGCAGTAGGGACATAGACGGCTACACCTTC.

CDR3 in amino acids: CASSPQKGYGYTF. The CDR3 nucleotides read TGTGCCAGCTCACCACAGAAGGGCTATGGCTACACCTTC. The rearrangement links TRBV18 to TRBJ1-2, with D hard to call. CDR3 length: 13 residues. Germline-derived CDR1 and CDR2 are KGHSH and LQKENI. V was trimmed by 1 base and J by 4 bases, leaving 7 bases between them.

The chain carries TRBV29-1 and TRBJ1-1, with TRBD1 matching over 7 bases. The CDR3 has 11 residues. The V gene end was trimmed by 5 bases and the J gene end by 7 bases; junction bases not matched to a gene: 4. Germline CDR1 SQVTM, CDR2 ANQGSEA. CDR3 in amino acids: CSVLDRVEAFF. The CDR3 DNA sequence: TGCAGCGTTCTCGACAGGGTTGAAGCTTTCTTT.